The 22 T cell receptor beta chains below all came from one sample that was sequenced in a study of shared clonotypes between healthy human individuals. TCRdb's table, derived via immunoSEQ multiplex PCR, lists solely in-frame clones and lacks some. The table has 2 million to 2.5 million clones, approximately 94% seen once. Sequencing was performed on naive CD4+ T cells sorted from blood. Subset given: CD45RA+ positively selected. The receptor source for this set is a man between 18 and 29 years old in good health.

The gene calls are TRBV27 and TRBJ1-1; the D is unclear. V was clipped by 5 bases and J by 11 bases, with 15 bases between them. Germline V lookup: CDR1 MNHEY, CDR2 SMNVEV (reference sequence). The length of the CDR3 is 12 residues. CDR3 nucleotide sequence: TGTGCCAGCAGTCGACTAGGGCTTAGGGCTTTCTTT. Encoded protein: CASSRLGLRAFF.

The count of this clone is one. The chain recombines TRBV13 with TRBJ1-4, with no clear D. V was shortened by 5 bases and J by 8 bases, with 9 bases between the two germline ends. Germline V CDR1 and CDR2: PRHDT, FYEKMQ (reference sequence). The CDR3 covers 12 residues. The CDR3: CASSQNGEKLFF. Here the CDR3 DNA reads TGTGCCAGCAGCCAAAACGGGGAAAAACTGTTTTTT.

The chain is built from TRBV16 and TRBJ2-2; 9 bases are shared with TRBD1. The CDR3 extends over 15 amino acids. CDR1 and CDR2 from the germline V gene are KGHSY and FQNENV. V was clipped by 1 base and J by 4 bases; unmatched bases: 1. CDR3: CASSQWDRVTGELFF. The CDR3 DNA is TGTGCCAGCAGCCAATGGGACAGGGTCACCGGGGAGCTGTTTTTT.

There are a few counts of this clone. Other DNA sequences in this sample translate to the same CDR3. This chain links TRBV10-3 with TRBJ1-2; D unresolved. V was pared by 0 bases and J by 3 bases, with 5 bases between. The CDR3 extends over 13 amino acids. Germline V gene sequence: CDR1 ENHRY, CDR2 SYGVKD. The CDR3 sequence: CAISESTDYGYTF. The CDR3 DNA reads as TGTGCCATCAGTGAGTCGACGGACTATGGCTACACCTTC.

In regard to this clone: Other DNA variants within this sample encode the same CDR3. This chain links TRBV10-1 with TRBJ2-2; 7 bases line up with TRBD1. Germline V CDR1 and CDR2: WNHNN, SYGVQD (reference sequence). J lost 2 bases, V lost 4 bases, and 4 bases had no gene match. The CDR3 contains 15 residues. CDR3 sequence reads: CASSAGTVNTGELFF. In DNA form, the CDR3 reads TGCGCCAGCAGTGCGGGGACAGTCAACACCGGGGAGCTGTTTTTT.

The rearrangement joins TRBV19 to TRBJ2-1; 11 nucleotides align to TRBD2. This CDR3 contains 19 residues. Germline lookup yields CDR1 LNHDA and CDR2 SQIVND (reference sequence). J gave up 0 bases and V 1 base, and 8 bases lay outside the gene matches. This chain's CDR3 is CASSIGYLAGGRSYNEQFF. CDR3 nucleotide sequence: TGTGCCAGTAGTATAGGGTACCTAGCGGGGGGTCGCTCCTACAATGAGCAGTTCTTC.

The V gene is TRBV5-1, the J gene TRBJ1-2; 8 nucleotides agree with TRBD1. The V gene's germline CDR1 is SGHRS and CDR2 YFSETQ. V was clipped by 4 bases and J by 7 bases; unmatched bases: 12. This CDR3 is 15 amino acids long. The CDR3 reads CASSAQLTGESGYTF. The CDR3 bases are TGCGCCAGCAGCGCGCAACTGACAGGGGAAAGTGGCTACACCTTC. Looking up the rest from reference TRBV5-1 and TRBJ1-2 gives the full variable domain: KAGVTQTPRYLIKTRGQQVTLSCSPISGHRSVSWYQQTPGQGLQFLFEYFSETQRNKGNFPGRFSGRQFSNSRSEMNVSTLELGDSALYLCASSAQLTGESGYTFGSGTRLTVV.

The chain links TRBV30 to TRBJ1-2, with 12 bases aligning to TRBD1. Germline V lookup: CDR1 GTSNPN, CDR2 SVGIG (reference sequence). This CDR3 contains 14 residues. Unmatched junction bases numbered 1, after V lost 1 base and J lost 4 bases. The CDR3 protein is CAWSGDRGPYGYTF. CDR3 in DNA: TGTGCCTGGAGTGGGGACAGGGGGCCCTATGGCTACACCTTC.

This clone appeared a single time. This chain uses TRBV2 with TRBJ1-1; tentatively, D is TRBD1 (6 bases). Deletions cut 8 bases from V and 3 bases from J, with 25 bases between. Germline V CDR1 and CDR2: SNHLY, FYNNEI. The CDR3 covers 17 residues. This CDR3 is CASSQRDTSRGDTEAFF. CDR3 in DNA: TGTGCCAGCTCCCAGAGGGACACCTCCCGGGGCGACACTGAAGCTTTCTTT.

This rearrangement joins TRBV5-3 to TRBJ1-6; the D gene is possibly TRBD1 (6 bases). TRBV5-3 is labeled an ORF, and its function is uncertain. The CDR3 covers 16 residues. Trimming stripped 0 bases from V and 9 bases from J, with 16 bases between. CDR3 amino acids: CARSLAGSGVCSPLHF. CDR3 nucleotide sequence: TGTGCCAGAAGCTTGGCCGGTTCAGGGGTTTGTTCACCCCTCCACTTT.

This sequence joins TRBV7-9 and TRBJ2-1, with D possibly called TRBD1 or TRBD2 (6 bases each). CDR3 length equals 15 residues. Germline V lookup: CDR1 SEHNR, CDR2 FQNEAQ (reference sequence). V lost 6 bases to trimming and J lost 3 bases, with 15 bases between them. CDR3 amino acids: CASRLTEGGYNEQFF. The DNA for the CDR3 is TGTGCCAGCAGGCTTACTGAGGGGGGCTACAATGAGCAGTTCTTC.

The V gene is TRBV19, the J gene TRBJ2-1; 15 bases are a match to TRBD2. Germline values: CDR1 LNHDA, CDR2 SQIVND (reference sequence). The CDR3 sequence is 16 residues long. J was trimmed by 9 bases and V by 5 bases; bases with no gene match: 8. CDR3 protein: CASSLGLAGGPGEQFF. The CDR3 DNA reads TGTGCCAGTAGTCTTGGACTAGCGGGAGGGCCTGGTGAGCAGTTCTTC.

The V call is TRBV5-8, the J call TRBJ1-3, with D tentatively TRBD1 (5 bases). The CDR3 runs 17 residues. V was shortened by 2 bases and J by 0 bases, with 15 bases between the two germline ends. Germline V gene lookup returns CDR1 SGHTS and CDR2 YDEGEE. CDR3 DNA sequence: TGTGCCAGCAGCTTTTATCGGACAAGCATCTCTGGAAACACCATATATTTT. This gives the protein CASSFYRTSISGNTIYF.

The chain carries TRBV5-1 and TRBJ2-2; D is perhaps TRBD1 (6 bases). The V end lost 0 bases, the J end lost 5 bases, and 8 bases lay between the germline ends. From germline, CDR1 is SGHRS and CDR2 YFSETQ. The CDR3 runs to 14 residues. CDR3 region: CASSLAGETGELFF. The CDR3 nucleotides read TGCGCCAGCAGCTTGGCAGGGGAAACCGGGGAGCTGTTTTTT.

This sequence joins TRBV11-2 and TRBJ2-3, with 7 bases fitting TRBD2. This CDR3 spans 15 amino acids. Germline V CDR1 and CDR2: SGHAT, FQNNGV. V lost 3 bases, J lost 0 bases, and 3 bases stayed unmatched. CDR3 region: CASSFGRGSTDTQYF. The CDR3 nucleotides read TGTGCCAGCAGCTTTGGGCGGGGGAGCACAGATACGCAGTATTTT.

The V and J genes are TRBV5-1 and TRBJ2-5; D remains ambiguous. Germline CDR1 SGHRS, CDR2 YFSETQ. This CDR3 has 15 amino acids. Deletions cut 0 bases from V and 2 bases from J, with 11 bases between. The CDR3: CASSLASPGQETQYF. The CDR3 DNA reads TGCGCCAGCAGCTTGGCTTCCCCCGGACAAGAGACCCAGTACTTC.

Here the CDR3 reads CASSVSGSWGPGANVLTF. CDR3 coding DNA: TGTGCCAGCAGTGTAAGTGGAAGTTGGGGCCCTGGGGCCAACGTCCTGACTTTC. The chain uses TRBV2 and TRBJ2-6, with D possibly being TRBD1 (5 bases). Germline CDR1 reads SNHLY; CDR2 reads FYNNEI. With 4 bases removed from V and 2 bases from J, the gap between germline ends came to 18 bases. The CDR3 covers 18 residues.

This clone was observed a single time. V gene TRBV18 combines with J gene TRBJ2-1; D gene unclear. V was cut by 1 base and J by 6 bases, with 10 bases left in between. The CDR3 runs to 14 residues. Per germline, CDR1 KGHSH and CDR2 LQKENI. The CDR3 nucleotides read TGTGCCAGCTCACCACTAGCAGGCCCCAATGAGCAGTTCTTC. Its protein product is CASSPLAGPNEQFF.

The rearrangement uses TRBV7-9 and TRBJ1-4; 7 bases line up with TRBD1. The CDR3 loop spans 19 amino acids. Germline V CDR1 and CDR2: SEHNR, FQNEAQ (reference sequence). V lost 5 bases and J lost 7; bases outside the gene matches: 22. CDR3 loop: CASSPQGKVKGAYVEKLFF. The CDR3 DNA is TGTGCCAGCAGCCCACAGGGGAAGGTGAAGGGGGCCTACGTTGAAAAACTGTTTTTT.

This chain uses TRBV27 with TRBJ1-6, with D possibly TRBD1 on 5 matching bases. The length of the CDR3 is 15 residues. Germline V gene lookup returns CDR1 MNHEY and CDR2 SMNVEV (reference sequence). The V and J ends lost 10 bases and 10 bases respectively, with 23 bases between them. The CDR3 sequence is CATERVGGSRSPLHF. In DNA form, the CDR3 reads TGTGCCACCGAAAGGGTCGGGGGAAGTCGGTCACCCCTCCACTTT.

As concerns this clone: Other DNA sequences from this sample encode an identical CDR3 as well. V is TRBV6-5 and J is TRBJ2-2, with D hard to call. Trimming took off 2 bases at V and 8 bases at J, with 6 bases between the two ends. The length of the CDR3 is 12 residues. Per the germline V gene, CDR1 is MNHEY and CDR2 is SVGAGI. The DNA of the CDR3 is TGTGCCAGCAGTTACGGCCCTGGGGAGCTGTTTTTT. This translates into CASSYGPGELFF.

The V call is TRBV30, the J call TRBJ2-3; D is unclear. Germline V gene lookup returns CDR1 GTSNPN and CDR2 SVGIG (reference sequence). The length of the CDR3 is 15 residues. V was pared by 0 bases and J by 3 bases, with 13 bases between. DNA of the CDR3: TGTGCCTGGAGTGTAGGCAATCTGAGGACAGATACGCAGTATTTT. It specifies CAWSVGNLRTDTQYF.